One T cell receptor beta chain is described in this entry. What it recognizes is unknown. This record belongs to a study of cytomegalovirus exposure and HLA in healthy donors. In the study overall: One earlier analysis, a look at some 180 million T cells, found some 120 million unique TCR beta sequences. An early data release held tens of millions of unique TCRs from HLA-typed donors.

Findings and limits, study-wide: Earlier findings revealed that most TCR beta V segments proved productive either about 87% or about 30% of the time.

CDR1 is LGHNA and CDR2 is YSLEER in the germline V gene. CDR3 length: 18 residues. V lost 3 bases and J lost 0; bases outside the gene matches: 6. The PCR had 60 Vbeta and 13 Jbeta primers. Data came from immunoSEQ multiplex PCR; TCRdb stores just in-frame clones and leaves some out. The sample yields under 200,000 clones, approximately 84% seen once. This chain uses TRBV4-3 with TRBJ2-1, with 12 positions matching TRBD2. This receptor was obtained from a woman aged 45-60 years in good health and CMV-seropositive. The material sequenced was PBMCs. For the CDR3, the DNA is TGCGCCAGCAGCCAGCATAGGACTAGCGGGATCTCCTACAATGAGCAGTTCTTC. Translated: CASSQHRTSGISYNEQFF.